One and the same sample provided the 20 T cell receptor beta chains below, sequenced in a study of blood T cell repertoires in COVID-19. Data came from immunoSEQ multiplex PCR; TCRdb stores just in-frame clones and leaves some out. Here the sample spans approximately 130,000 clones, approximately 81% being singletons. Sequenced sample: peripheral blood. These receptors all stem from a woman in her sixties with active or convalescent COVID-19.

The CDR3 region has the DNA TGTGCCACCAGTGATCCCTCCCGCGGCGGGGAGCTGTTTTTT. Translating it yields CATSDPSRGGELFF. The rearrangement joins TRBV24-1 to TRBJ2-2; D is unclear. V lost 3 bases, J lost 7 bases, and 11 bases lay in between. In germline, CDR1 is KGHDR, CDR2 SFDVKD. The CDR3 is 14 amino acids.

This chain connects TRBV27 to TRBJ2-1; TRBD2 matches at 8 bases. Germline lookup yields CDR1 MNHEY and CDR2 SMNVEV (reference sequence). Trimming removed 2 bases from V and 8 bases from J; junction bases left unmatched: 5. The CDR3 loop spans 14 amino acids. For the CDR3, the DNA is TGTGCCAGCAGTTTAAGCGGGAGAGGCGATGAGCAGTTCTTC. Amino acids: CASSLSGRGDEQFF.

This chain links TRBV23-1 with TRBJ2-4, with 10 bases matching TRBD1. TRBV23-1 counts as an open reading frame of uncertain function. Germline trimming cut 4 bases from V and 6 bases from J; bases unmatched to any gene: 9. The CDR3 spans 16 residues. CDR3 region: CASSPWDRGGGNIQYF. DNA for the CDR3: TGCGCCAGCAGTCCGTGGGACAGGGGCGGTGGAAACATTCAGTACTTC.

The chain joins TRBV2 to TRBJ2-2; D possibly corresponds to TRBD1 (6 bases). CDR1 is SNHLY and CDR2 is FYNNEI in the germline V gene. V lost 6 bases, J lost 2 bases, and 16 bases lay in between. CDR3 length equals 16 residues. As DNA, the CDR3 is TGTGCCAGCAGAACGACAGGCCCCACCAACACCGGGGAGCTGTTTTTT. This codes for CASRTTGPTNTGELFF.

In its sample, this clone was seen a few times. This chain connects TRBV19 to TRBJ1-5; D gene ambiguous. Trimming shortened V by 5 bases and J by 2 bases, and 13 bases separated the two germline ends. The CDR3 covers 15 residues. CDR1 and CDR2 from the germline V gene are LNHDA and SQIVND (reference sequence). This CDR3 reads CASSLGGMGNQPQHF. As DNA, the CDR3 is TGTGCCAGTAGTCTGGGAGGGATGGGCAATCAGCCCCAGCATTTT. Based on the CDR3 plus reference TRBV19 and TRBJ1-5, the full variable domain is DGGITQSPKYLFRKEGQNVTLSCEQNLNHDAMYWYRQDPGQGLRLIYYSQIVNDFQKGDIAEGYSVSREKKESFPLTVTSAQKNPTAFYLCASSLGGMGNQPQHFGDGTRLSIL.

This chain links TRBV3-1 (or the pseudogene TRBV3-2) with TRBJ1-5; unclear D gene. The CDR3 has 15 residues. Germline CDR1 and CDR2: LGHDT and YNNKEL (reference sequence). V lost 0 bases and J 3 bases, leaving 9 bases between the germline ends. The CDR3 spells CASSQDVRYNQPQHF. The DNA of the CDR3 is TGTGCCAGCAGCCAAGATGTGCGCTACAATCAGCCCCAGCATTTT.

The gene calls are TRBV6-1 and TRBJ1-5, with D unresolved. CDR3 length: 15 residues. Looked up from germline, CDR1 is MNHNS and CDR2 is SASEGT. Deletions cut 2 bases from V and 5 bases from J, with 13 bases between. CDR3 coding DNA: TGTGCCAGCAGTGAACAACCGGGAAAGGATCAGCCCCAGCATTTT. Protein product: CASSEQPGKDQPQHF.

The V call is TRBV11-3, the J call TRBJ2-1; 8 positions match TRBD2. Per the germline V gene, CDR1 is SGHNT and CDR2 is YENEEA. The CDR3 has 16 residues. Trimming took 5 bases from V and 6 from J; bases not matched to a gene: 12. The CDR3 protein is CASSPDKGGRTNEQFF. The CDR3 bases are TGTGCCAGCAGCCCCGACAAGGGCGGGAGGACCAATGAGCAGTTCTTC.

The genes are TRBV5-1 and TRBJ1-2, with 12 positions matching TRBD1. Germline-derived CDR1 and CDR2 are SGHRS and YFSETQ. With V trimmed by 2 bases and J by 7 bases, 6 bases remained unmatched. This CDR3 spans 15 amino acids. CDR3 in DNA: TGCGCCAGCAGCTTAATGGGACAGGGGGCAGGTGGCTACACCTTC. It yields the protein CASSLMGQGAGGYTF.

The gene calls are TRBV5-1 and TRBJ1-2; 8 bases agree with TRBD1. The CDR3 is made up of 14 amino acids. Trimming took 2 bases from V and 7 from J; bases not matched to a gene: 7. CDR1 is SGHRS, CDR2 YFSETQ, per germline. CDR3 loop: CASSFGQGEVGYTF. The CDR3 nucleotides read TGCGCCAGCAGCTTTGGACAGGGAGAGGTTGGCTACACCTTC.

This rearrangement joins TRBV29-1 to TRBJ1-1, with a possible D match to TRBD1 (5 bases). Trimming cost V 6 bases and J 4 bases, with 12 bases left between them. The CDR3 is made up of 12 amino acids. Germline CDR1 and CDR2: SQVTM and ANQGSEA. DNA for the CDR3: TGCAGCGTCCGGGCTCAGGGCACTGAAGCTTTCTTT. It encodes CSVRAQGTEAFF. Combining the CDR3 with reference TRBV29-1 and TRBJ1-1 gives the whole variable domain SAVISQKPSRDICQRGTSLTIQCQVDSQVTMMFWYRQQPGQSLTLIATANQGSEATYESGFVIDKFPISRPNLTFSTLTVSNMSPEDSSIYLCSVRAQGTEAFFGQGTRLTVV.

V gene TRBV5-1 combines with J gene TRBJ2-3, with 8 bases lining up with TRBD1. The CDR3 totals 17 residues. Unmatched junction bases numbered 12, after V lost 4 bases and J lost 2 bases. Germline CDR1 and CDR2: SGHRS and YFSETQ. The CDR3 protein is CASSPYRDRRSTDTQYF. CDR3 DNA sequence: TGCGCCAGCAGCCCATACCGGGACAGGCGCTCCACAGATACGCAGTATTTT.

The chain uses TRBV28 and TRBJ2-1; maybe TRBD2 (6 bases). The germline V gene encodes CDR1 MDHEN and CDR2 SYDVKM. V was shortened by 5 bases and J by 4 bases, with 12 bases between the two germline ends. This CDR3 is 14 amino acids long. In DNA, the CDR3 is TGTGCCAGCAGTATCCTGGGACTTTACAATGAGCAGTTCTTC. Protein: CASSILGLYNEQFF.

V usage is TRBV9 and J usage is TRBJ1-1; TRBD1 might be the D (5 bases). This CDR3 has 15 amino acids. V lost 2 bases to trimming and J lost 0 bases, with 11 bases between them. Germline CDR1 and CDR2: SGDLS and YYNGEE. CDR3 in DNA: TGTGCCAGCAGCGTGACAGTCGATTTGAACACTGAAGCTTTCTTT. This translates into CASSVTVDLNTEAFF.

This chain uses TRBV20-1 with TRBJ2-7; 15 bases match TRBD2. Germline V gene data show CDR1 as DFQATT and CDR2 as SNEGSKA (reference sequence). The CDR3 contains 18 residues. The V and J ends lost 4 bases and 3 bases, in that order; junction bases with no gene match: 13. CDR3 loop: CSANDPGLAGGHLYEQYV. Here the CDR3 DNA reads TGCAGTGCTAATGATCCGGGACTAGCGGGGGGCCATCTCTACGAGCAGTACGTC.

The chain employs TRBV2 and TRBJ2-5, with TRBD2 matching over 7 bases. Germline V CDR1 and CDR2: SNHLY, FYNNEI. The CDR3 spans 15 residues. Unmatched junction bases numbered 5, after V lost 2 bases and J lost 2 bases. The CDR3 nucleotides are TGTGCCAGCAGTGAACTTCGCGGGGGACAAGAGACCCAGTACTTC. Protein product: CASSELRGGQETQYF.

V is TRBV30 and J is TRBJ2-2; 12 positions agree with TRBD2. Germline V CDR1 and CDR2: GTSNPN, SVGIG (reference sequence). V shed 1 base, J shed 0 bases, and the junction held 3 bases outside the gene matches. This CDR3 has 17 amino acids. The CDR3, as DNA: TGTGCCTGGAGTGGACTAGCGGGGGACGCGAACACCGGGGAGCTGTTTTTT. Amino acid sequence: CAWSGLAGDANTGELFF.

V usage is TRBV6-1 and J usage is TRBJ1-3; D gene ambiguous. There are 14 residues in the CDR3. Germline assignment: CDR1 MNHNS and CDR2 SASEGT. V lost 3 bases, J lost 0 bases, and 6 bases lay in between. The CDR3 loop reads CASSDNFSGNTIYF. CDR3 bases: TGTGCCAGCAGTGACAACTTCTCTGGAAACACCATATATTTT.

The rearrangement joins TRBV5-8 to TRBJ2-7; D may be TRBD1 (6 bases). The CDR3 sequence is 13 residues long. The ends were cut back, 4 bases at V and 4 bases at J, with 12 bases in the middle. Looked up from germline, CDR1 is SGHTS and CDR2 is YDEGEE. CDR3 amino acids: CASSKIRGYEQYV. The DNA for the CDR3 is TGTGCCAGCAGCAAAATCAGGGGTTACGAGCAGTACGTC.

The chain joins TRBV5-1 to TRBJ1-2; no firm D call. Trimming cost V 5 bases and J 8 bases, with 13 bases left between them. Germline V gene data show CDR1 as SGHRS and CDR2 as YFSETQ. The CDR3 length is 12 residues. CDR3 protein: CASRRSVKGYTF. In DNA form, the CDR3 reads TGCGCCAGCAGGAGGTCCGTGAAGGGCTACACCTTC.